This T cell receptor beta chain is from a study of blood T cell repertoires in COVID-19. Study in general: PBMCs, B-cell-depleted T cells, or T cells provided the cDNA or gDNA that made up the material.

This clone was recorded a few times. Trimming removed 0 bases from V and 6 bases from J; junction bases left unmatched: 1. CDR3 size: 16 residues. Per the germline V gene, CDR1 is MGHDK and CDR2 is SYGVNS. Under the authors' procedure: Estimated nucleated cell counts came from reference gene primer amplification. The method was immunoSEQ multiplex PCR; TCRdb's version includes in-frame clones alone and lacks a portion of them. Clonal size and the V and J genes are those of that table, whereas D and trimming came from the DNA. Here the sample spans around 180,000 clones, 65% to 85% being singletons. Sample: peripheral blood. The sequence came from a woman in her 30s with acute or convalescent COVID-19. The chain has TRBV25-1 and TRBJ2-1; 14 bases align to TRBD2. In nucleotides, the CDR3 is TGTGCCAGCAGTGAATATGGGACTAGCGGGAGCAATGAGCAGTTCTTC. This sequence encodes CASSEYGTSGSNEQFF.